Listed below are T cell receptor beta chains from one sample, sequenced in a study of shared clonotypes between healthy human individuals. The data were produced by immunoSEQ multiplex PCR, yet TCRdb's version contains in-frame clones alone and is incomplete. The table records 2 million to 2.5 million clones, 92% of them present only once. Sequenced sample: naive CD4+ T cells from PBMCs. All receptors derive from a man between 18 and 35 years old in good health. Some clones in this sample may be carry-over from other donors' samples. Both conserved end residues are part of each CDR3. A D gene is named only where the DNA matches it firmly. Clone size appears in some rows only: once, few, many, or a class for an expanded clone.

d_gene	len	abundance	v_gene	j_gene	CDR3aa	CDR3nt
TRBD1	15	NA	TRBV7-9	TRBJ1-2	CASSLFEQGFYGYTF	TGTGCCAGCAGCTTATTCGAACAGGGGTTCTATGGCTACACCTTC
NA	15	NA	TRBV28	TRBJ1-1	CASSLNRDRVTEAFF	TGTGCCAGCAGTTTGAACAGGGACCGGGTCACTGAAGCTTTCTTT
TRBD1	14	once	TRBV27	TRBJ2-3	CASSLRDRTDTQYF	TGTGCCAGCAGTTTACGGGACAGAACAGATACGCAGTATTTT
NA	11	NA	TRBV7-9	TRBJ2-7	CASRGYDEQYF	TGTGCCAGCAGAGGGTATGACGAGCAGTACTTC
TRBD2	19	NA	TRBV6-1	TRBJ2-1	CASSGRKLKRGDSYNEQFF	TGTGCCAGCAGTGGAAGGAAGTTGAAGCGGGGGGACTCCTACAATGAGCAGTTCTTC
NA	13	few	TRBV7-9	TRBJ1-5	CASSATSMGPQHF	TGTGCCAGCAGCGCAACGTCGATGGGGCCCCAGCATTTT
TRBD2	16	NA	TRBV5-1	TRBJ2-5	CASSLAPASGQETQYF	TGCGCCAGCAGCTTGGCCCCGGCTAGCGGCCAAGAGACCCAGTACTTC
NA	14	NA	TRBV2	TRBJ1-3	CASRVENSGNTIYF	TGTGCCAGCAGGGTAGAGAACTCTGGAAACACCATATATTTT
NA	14	NA	TRBV11-2	TRBJ2-7	CASSRGYFSYEQYF	TGTGCCAGCAGCCGGGGCTACTTTTCCTACGAGCAGTACTTC
NA	16	NA	TRBV5-1	TRBJ1-3	CASSLAGPRGGNTIYF	TGCGCCAGCAGCTTGGCCGGCCCCAGGGGTGGAAACACCATATATTTT
TRBD1	13	NA	TRBV18	TRBJ1-1	CASRDSMNTEAFF	TGTGCCAGCCGGGACAGTATGAACACTGAAGCTTTCTTT
NA	15	NA	TRBV30	TRBJ2-1	CAWSEGLPTYNEQFF	TGTGCCTGGAGTGAGGGACTGCCAACTTACAATGAGCAGTTCTTC
TRBD2	15	NA	TRBV5-1	TRBJ2-7	CASSLVQREIGEQYF	TGCGCCAGCAGCTTGGTCCAGCGGGAGATAGGGGAGCAGTACTTC
TRBD1	16	NA	TRBV29-1	TRBJ2-7	CSAINFPGQVEREQYF	TGCAGCGCCATCAACTTCCCGGGACAGGTCGAACGGGAGCAGTACTTC
TRBD2	15	NA	TRBV6-5	TRBJ2-7	CASSYSRQTGTREYF	TGTGCCAGCAGTTACTCGCGTCAAACCGGGACTAGGGAGTACTTC
TRBD1	15	NA	TRBV6-1	TRBJ2-7	CASSERQGASYEQYF	TGTGCCAGCAGTGAAAGACAGGGGGCCTCCTACGAGCAGTACTTC
NA	16	NA	TRBV27	TRBJ2-7	CASSSPPGVVSNEQYF	TGTGCCAGCAGTTCCCCCCCGGGGGTAGTGTCCAACGAGCAGTACTTC